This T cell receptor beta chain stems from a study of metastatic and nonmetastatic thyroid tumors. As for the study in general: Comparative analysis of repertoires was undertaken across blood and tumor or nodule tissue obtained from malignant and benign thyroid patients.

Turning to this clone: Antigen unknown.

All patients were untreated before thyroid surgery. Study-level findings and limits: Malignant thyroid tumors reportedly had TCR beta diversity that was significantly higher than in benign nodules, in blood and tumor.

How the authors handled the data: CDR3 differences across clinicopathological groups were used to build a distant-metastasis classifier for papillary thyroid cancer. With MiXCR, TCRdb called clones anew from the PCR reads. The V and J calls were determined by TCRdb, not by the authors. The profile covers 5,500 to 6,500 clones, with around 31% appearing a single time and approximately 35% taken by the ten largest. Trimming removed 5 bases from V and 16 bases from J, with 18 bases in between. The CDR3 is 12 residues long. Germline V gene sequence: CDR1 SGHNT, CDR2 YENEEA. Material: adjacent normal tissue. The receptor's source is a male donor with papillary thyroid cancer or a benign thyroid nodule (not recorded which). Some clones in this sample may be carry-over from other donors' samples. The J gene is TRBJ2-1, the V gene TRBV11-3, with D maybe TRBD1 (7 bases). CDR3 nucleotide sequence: TGTGCCAGCAGCCCAGGAGGGGGCAGGACCTTCTTC. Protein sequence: CASSPGGGRTFF. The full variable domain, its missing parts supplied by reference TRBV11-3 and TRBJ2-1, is EAGVVQSPRYKIIEKKQPVAFWCNPISGHNTLYWYLQNLGQGPELLIRYENEEAVDDSQLPKDRFSAERLKGVDSTLKIQPAELGDSAVYLCASSPGGGRTFFGPGTRLTVL.